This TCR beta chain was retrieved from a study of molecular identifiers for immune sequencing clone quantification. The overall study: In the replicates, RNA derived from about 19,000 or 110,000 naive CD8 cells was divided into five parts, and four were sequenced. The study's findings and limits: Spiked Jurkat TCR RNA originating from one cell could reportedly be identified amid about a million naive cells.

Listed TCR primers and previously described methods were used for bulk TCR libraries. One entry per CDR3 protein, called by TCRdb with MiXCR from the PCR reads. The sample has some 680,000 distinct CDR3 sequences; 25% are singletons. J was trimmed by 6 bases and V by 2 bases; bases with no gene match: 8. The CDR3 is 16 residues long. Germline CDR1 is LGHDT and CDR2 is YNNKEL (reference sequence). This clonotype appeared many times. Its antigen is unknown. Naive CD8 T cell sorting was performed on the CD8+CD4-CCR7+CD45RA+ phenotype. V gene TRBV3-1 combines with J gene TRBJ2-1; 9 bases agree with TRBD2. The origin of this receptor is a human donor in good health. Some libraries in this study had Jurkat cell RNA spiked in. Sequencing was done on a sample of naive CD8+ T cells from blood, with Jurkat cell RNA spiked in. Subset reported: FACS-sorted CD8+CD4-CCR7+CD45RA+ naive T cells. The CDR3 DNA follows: TGTGCCAGCAGCCAAACCCCGGGACTAGCTGCCAATGAGCAGTTCTTC. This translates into CASSQTPGLAANEQFF.